Listed here is a single T cell receptor beta chain. Its antigen is still unknown. At one end the junction does not follow the germline gene, possibly because of a read error. These data come from a study of CD8+CD57+ T cells in acquired aplastic anemia. Whole-study context: The mean DNA yield obtained from sorted CD4+ and CD8+ cells came to about 3 ug.

The CDR3 consists of 15 residues. The germline V gene encodes CDR1 SEHNR and CDR2 FQNEAQ (reference sequence). Study-wide results and limits: Found in both controls and patients were around 29 CD8+ CDR3 sequences. No significant patient-versus-control difference appeared in CD8+ Simpson's diversity.

Genomic DNA constituted the template upon which TCR beta VDJ and CDR3 profiling was performed. TCRdb fed the reads into MiXCR, producing one record per CDR3 protein. This sample carries 55,000 to 80,000 distinct CDR3 sequences, approximately 54% of them seen once, and the ten largest clones take around 8.3%. V and J are TRBV7-9 and TRBJ2-7, with 7 bases fitting TRBD1. The sample consisted of sorted CD4+, CD8+, or CD8+CD57+ T cells (not recorded which) from PBMCs. This clonotype was sampled from a human donor in good health, serving as a control. The CDR3, as DNA: TGCGCCAGCAGCAGCGTCGGGACAGTAAATTACGAGCGGTACTTC. Its protein product is CASSSVGTVNYERYF. Variable domain in full (rest from reference TRBV7-9 and TRBJ2-7): DTGVSQNPRHKITKRGQNVTFRCDPISEHNRLYWYRQTLGQGPEFLTYFQNEAQLEKSRLLSDRFSAERPKGSFSTLEIQRTEQGDSAMYLCASSSVGTVNYERYFGPGTRLTVT.